The clone carrying this TCR beta chain was seen a few times. This record comes from a study of blood T cells in healthy people across ages. It was with a sample-barcoded 5' primer and a J-beta primer mix that a second PCR of roughly 7 to 12 cycles was run. MiXCR, applied by TCRdb to the 5' RACE reads, yields one record per CDR3 protein. The sample records around 1,800,000 distinct CDR3 sequences, 39% being singletons. CDR1 is KGHDR, CDR2 SFDVKD, per germline. The CDR3 is 15 amino acids. The V and J ends lost 9 bases and 0 bases respectively, with 17 bases between them. This rearrangement joins TRBV24-1 to TRBJ2-7; D could derive from TRBD1 or TRBD2 (5 bases each). The sequencing sample was made of blood. This receptor was identified in a human donor in good health. CDR3 nucleotides: TGTGCCACCGGTCTGAGGGGACCTAGCTCCTACGAGCAGTACTTC. As protein: CATGLRGPSSYEQYF.